The clone carrying this T cell receptor (beta chain) was counted once. Within the sample, other DNA sequences also encode this same CDR3. This sample is part of a study of blood T cell repertoires in COVID-19. The wider study: Both acute and convalescent COVID-19 samples were obtained from the United States, Italy and Spain. T cells, B-cell-depleted T cells, or PBMCs supplied cDNA or gDNA.

V lost 6 bases and J 3 bases, leaving 9 bases between the germline ends. CDR3 length: 12 amino acids. Per germline, CDR1 SNHLY and CDR2 FYNNEI. Method: immunoSEQ multiplex PCR; TCRdb's copy keeps in-frame clones and lacks some. The profile shows about 160,000 clones, 87% of them singletons. Sequences were obtained from peripheral blood. This clonotype originated in a woman aged 60 to 75 who had recovered from COVID-19. This chain uses TRBV2 with TRBJ2-7; a possible D gene is TRBD1 (5 bases). CDR3 sequence reads: CASRADSYEQYF. The CDR3 DNA reads as TGTGCCAGCAGGGCTGACAGCTACGAGCAGTACTTC.